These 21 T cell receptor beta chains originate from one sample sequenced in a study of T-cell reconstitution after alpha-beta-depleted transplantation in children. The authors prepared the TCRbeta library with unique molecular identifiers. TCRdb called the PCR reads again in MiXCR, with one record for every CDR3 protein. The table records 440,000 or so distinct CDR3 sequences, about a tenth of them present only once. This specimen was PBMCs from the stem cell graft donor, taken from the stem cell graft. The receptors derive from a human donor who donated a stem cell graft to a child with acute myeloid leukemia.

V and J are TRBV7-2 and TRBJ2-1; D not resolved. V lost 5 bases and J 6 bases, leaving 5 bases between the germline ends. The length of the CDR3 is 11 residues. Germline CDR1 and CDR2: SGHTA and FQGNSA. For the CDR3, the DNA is TGTGCCAGCAGCGTCTTCAATGAGCAGTTCTTC. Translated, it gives CASSVFNEQFF.

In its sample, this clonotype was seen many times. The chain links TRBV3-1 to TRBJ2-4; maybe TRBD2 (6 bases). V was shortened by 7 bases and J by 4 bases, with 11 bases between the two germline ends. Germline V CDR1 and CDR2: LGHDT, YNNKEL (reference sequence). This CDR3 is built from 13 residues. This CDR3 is CASMTRGKNIQYF. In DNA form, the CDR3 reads TGTGCCAGCATGACGCGGGGAAAAAACATTCAGTACTTC. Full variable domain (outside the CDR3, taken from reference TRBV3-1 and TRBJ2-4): DTAVSQTPKYLVTQMGNDKSIKCEQNLGHDTMYWYKQDSKKFLKIMFSYNNKELIINETVPNRFSPKSPDKAHLNLHINSLELGDSAVYFCASMTRGKNIQYFGAGTRLSVL.

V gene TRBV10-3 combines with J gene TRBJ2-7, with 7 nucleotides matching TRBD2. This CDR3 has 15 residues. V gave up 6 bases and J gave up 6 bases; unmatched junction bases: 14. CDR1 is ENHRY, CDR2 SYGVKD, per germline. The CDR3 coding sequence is TGTGCCATCAGGCGGGGTCTAGCGGACCTCCGCGAGCAGTACTTC. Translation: CAIRRGLADLREQYF.

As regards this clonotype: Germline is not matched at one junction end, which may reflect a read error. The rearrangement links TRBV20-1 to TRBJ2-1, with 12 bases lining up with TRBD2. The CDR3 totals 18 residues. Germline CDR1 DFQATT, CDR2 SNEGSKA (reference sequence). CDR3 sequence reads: CSAEVRTSGKSSYNERFF. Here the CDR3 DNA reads TGCAGTGCCGAAGTCCGGACTAGCGGGAAGAGCTCCTACAATGAGCGGTTCTTC.

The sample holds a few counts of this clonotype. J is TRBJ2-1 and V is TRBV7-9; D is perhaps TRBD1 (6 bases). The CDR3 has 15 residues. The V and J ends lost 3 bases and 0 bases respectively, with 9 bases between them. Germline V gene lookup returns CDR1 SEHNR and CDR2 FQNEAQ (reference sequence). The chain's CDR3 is CASSFDRTSYNEQFF. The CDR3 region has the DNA TGTGCCAGCAGCTTTGACAGGACCTCCTACAATGAGCAGTTCTTC.

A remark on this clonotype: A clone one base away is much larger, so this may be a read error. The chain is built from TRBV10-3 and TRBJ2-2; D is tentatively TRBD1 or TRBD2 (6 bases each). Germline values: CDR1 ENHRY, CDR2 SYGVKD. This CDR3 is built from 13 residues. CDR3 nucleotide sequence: TGTGCCATCAGTGCAGGGGCTGGCGGGGAGCTGATTTTT. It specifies CAISAGAGGELIF.

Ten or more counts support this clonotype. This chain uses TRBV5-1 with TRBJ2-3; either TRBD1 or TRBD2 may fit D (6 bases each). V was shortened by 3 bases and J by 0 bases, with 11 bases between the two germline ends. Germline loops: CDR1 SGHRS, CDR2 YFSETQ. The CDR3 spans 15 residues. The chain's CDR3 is CASSSAGTSTDTQYF. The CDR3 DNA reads TGCGCCAGCAGCTCTGCGGGGACAAGCACAGATACGCAGTATTTT.

CDR3: CSASPPGAHSYEQYF. The CDR3 DNA is TGCAGTGCTAGCCCCCCGGGTGCGCACTCCTACGAGCAGTACTTC. The chain links TRBV20-1 to TRBJ2-7; D unresolved. The CDR3 totals 15 residues. V was clipped by 3 bases and J by 0 bases, with 15 bases between them. Germline CDR1 reads DFQATT; CDR2 reads SNEGSKA (reference sequence).

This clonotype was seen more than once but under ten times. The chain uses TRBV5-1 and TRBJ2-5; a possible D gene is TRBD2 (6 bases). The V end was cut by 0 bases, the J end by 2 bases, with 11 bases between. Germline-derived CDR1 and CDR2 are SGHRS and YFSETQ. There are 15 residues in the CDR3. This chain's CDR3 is CASSLEVGGQETQYF. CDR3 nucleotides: TGCGCCAGCAGCTTGGAGGTCGGAGGGCAAGAGACCCAGTACTTC.

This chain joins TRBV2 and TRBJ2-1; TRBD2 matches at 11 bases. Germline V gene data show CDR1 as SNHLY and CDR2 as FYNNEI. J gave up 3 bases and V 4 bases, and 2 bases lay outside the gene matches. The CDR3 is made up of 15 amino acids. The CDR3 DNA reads TGTGCCAGCAGTGGGGGACTAGCGGACTACAATGAGCAGTTCTTC. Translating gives CASSGGLADYNEQFF.

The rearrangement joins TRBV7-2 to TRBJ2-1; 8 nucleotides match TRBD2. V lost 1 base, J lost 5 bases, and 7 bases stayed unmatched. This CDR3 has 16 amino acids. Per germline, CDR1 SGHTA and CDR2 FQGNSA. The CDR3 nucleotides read TGTGCCAGCAGCTTAGTCCCGGGAGGGTTCCACAATGAGCAGTTCTTC. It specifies CASSLVPGGFHNEQFF. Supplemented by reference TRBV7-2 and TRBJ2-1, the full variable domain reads GAGVSQSPSNKVTEKGKDVELRCDPISGHTALYWYRQSLGQGLEFLIYFQGNSAPDKSGLPSDRFSAERTGGSVSTLTIQRTQQEDSAVYLCASSLVPGGFHNEQFFGPGTRLTVL.

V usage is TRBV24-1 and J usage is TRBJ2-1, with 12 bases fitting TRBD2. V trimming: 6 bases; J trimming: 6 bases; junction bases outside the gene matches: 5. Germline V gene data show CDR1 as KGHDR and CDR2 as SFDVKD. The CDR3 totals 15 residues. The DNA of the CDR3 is TGTGCCACCAGTCACAGACTAGCGGGAGTCAATGAGCAGTTCTTC. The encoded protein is CATSHRLAGVNEQFF.

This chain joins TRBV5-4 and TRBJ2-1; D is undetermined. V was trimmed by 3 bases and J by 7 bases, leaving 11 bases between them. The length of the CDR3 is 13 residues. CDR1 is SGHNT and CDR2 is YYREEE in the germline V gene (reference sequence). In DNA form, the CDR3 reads TGTGCCAGCAGCTGGGTCGGCCAGAATGAGCAGTTCTTC. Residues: CASSWVGQNEQFF.

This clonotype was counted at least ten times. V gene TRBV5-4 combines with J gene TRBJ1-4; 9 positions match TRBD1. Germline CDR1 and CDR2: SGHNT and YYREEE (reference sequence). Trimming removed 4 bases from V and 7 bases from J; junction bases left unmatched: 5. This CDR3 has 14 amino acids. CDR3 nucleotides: TGTGCCAGCAGCCAACAGGGGGCAGTTGAAAAACTGTTTTTT. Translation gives CASSQQGAVEKLFF.

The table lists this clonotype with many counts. CDR3 region: CASSPGTGEETQYF. Written as DNA, the CDR3 is TGTGCCAGCAGTCCGGGGACAGGGGAAGAGACCCAGTACTTC. The V gene is TRBV27, the J gene TRBJ2-5; TRBD1 matches 10 bases. V was pared by 5 bases and J by 3 bases, with 3 bases of the junction left unmatched. This CDR3 is 14 amino acids long. Looked up from germline, CDR1 is MNHEY and CDR2 is SMNVEV (reference sequence).

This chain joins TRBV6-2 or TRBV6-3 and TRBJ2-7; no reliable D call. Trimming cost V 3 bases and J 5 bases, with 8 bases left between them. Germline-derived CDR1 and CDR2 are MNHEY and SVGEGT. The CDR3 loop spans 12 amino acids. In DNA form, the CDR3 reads TGTGCCAGCAGTTATCTGGTTGACGAGCAGTACTTC. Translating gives CASSYLVDEQYF.

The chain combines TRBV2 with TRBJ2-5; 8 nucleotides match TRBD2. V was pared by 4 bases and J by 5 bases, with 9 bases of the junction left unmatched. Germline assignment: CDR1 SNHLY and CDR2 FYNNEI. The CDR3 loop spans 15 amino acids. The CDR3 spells CASSGSRGGLETQYF. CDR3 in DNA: TGTGCCAGCAGTGGAAGTCGGGGGGGCCTGGAGACCCAGTACTTC.

The chain's CDR3 is CASSLIIGSSYNSPLHF. CDR3 bases: TGTGCCAGCAGCTTAATAATCGGGAGCTCCTATAATTCACCCCTCCACTTT. V gene TRBV7-9 combines with J gene TRBJ1-6; D is uncertain. In germline, CDR1 is SEHNR, CDR2 FQNEAQ (reference sequence). The CDR3 has 17 amino acids. Trimming removed 2 bases at V and 0 bases at J, with 11 bases between. The variable domain in full, completed from reference TRBV7-9 and TRBJ1-6, reads DTGVSQNPRHKITKRGQNVTFRCDPISEHNRLYWYRQTLGQGPEFLTYFQNEAQLEKSRLLSDRFSAERPKGSFSTLEIQRTEQGDSAMYLCASSLIIGSSYNSPLHFGNGTRLTVT.

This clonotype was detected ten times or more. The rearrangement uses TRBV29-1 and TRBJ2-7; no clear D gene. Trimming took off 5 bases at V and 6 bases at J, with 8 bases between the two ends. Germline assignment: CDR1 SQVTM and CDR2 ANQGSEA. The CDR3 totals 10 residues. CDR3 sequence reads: CSVWTGEQYF. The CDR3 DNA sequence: TGCAGCGTTTGGACGGGCGAGCAGTACTTC.

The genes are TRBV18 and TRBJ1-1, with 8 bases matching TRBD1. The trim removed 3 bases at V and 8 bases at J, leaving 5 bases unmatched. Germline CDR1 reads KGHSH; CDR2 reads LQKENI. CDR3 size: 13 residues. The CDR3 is CASSPINRGEAFF. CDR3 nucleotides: TGTGCCAGCTCACCGATTAACAGGGGGGAAGCTTTCTTT.

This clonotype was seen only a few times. CDR3 DNA: TGCAGTGCATCCTCTAGCGGGAGGGCCTCGTCAGATACGCAGTATTTT. It specifies CSASSSGRASSDTQYF. This chain joins TRBV20-1 and TRBJ2-3; 12 nucleotides align to TRBD2. V gave up 6 bases and J gave up 4 bases; unmatched junction bases: 11. Germline CDR1 and CDR2: DFQATT and SNEGSKA (reference sequence). CDR3 size: 16 residues.